These T cell receptor beta chains were read from a single sample in a study of blood T cell repertoires in COVID-19. Method: immunoSEQ multiplex PCR; TCRdb's copy keeps in-frame clones and lacks some. Here the sample spans some 53,000 clones, 85% to 90% being singletons. The sequencing input was peripheral blood. The receptor set was obtained from a man between 60 and 70 years old with active COVID-19. CDR3s include the opening cysteine and the closing phenylalanine or tryptophan. D genes are given only for firm matches. Clone size is stated in some rows and not others, as once, few, many or a class when expanded.

cdr3_nt cdr3_aa d_call clone_size j_call cdr3_length v_call
TGTGCCAGCTCACCACCGCGCCCGTTAAGCTCCTACGAGCAGTACTTC CASSPPRPLSSYEQYF NA NA TRBJ2-7 16 TRBV18
TGCGCCAGCAGCGGGGGGACAGGGGGCGAGGTCACTGAAGCTTTCTTT CASSGGTGGEVTEAFF TRBD1 NA TRBJ1-1 16 TRBV5-1
TGTGCCAGCAGTGAAGCTTCTGGGTCGGCGGGCTATGGCTACACCTTC CASSEASGSAGYGYTF NA NA TRBJ1-2 16 TRBV6-1
TGTGCCAGCAGTGACTTTAGCAATCAGCCCCAGCATTTT CASSDFSNQPQHF NA NA TRBJ1-5 13 TRBV2
TGTGCCAGCAGCAAAAGCTCTTCGAGTTTCCATGGCTACACCTTC CASSKSSSSFHGYTF NA NA TRBJ1-2 15 TRBV5-5
TGTGCCAGCACCAATGGACAGGTTGAAGCTTTCTTT CASTNGQVEAFF TRBD1 NA TRBJ1-1 12 TRBV5-8
TGTGCCAGCAGCCCGACTAGCGGGAGGGTCAATGAGCAGTTCTTC CASSPTSGRVNEQFF TRBD2 NA TRBJ2-1 15 TRBV6-2/TRBV6-3
TGTGCCAGCTCACCGTGGACTAGCGGGACCTCCTACGAGCAGTACTTC CASSPWTSGTSYEQYF TRBD2 NA TRBJ2-7 16 TRBV18
TGTGCCAGCAGTTACCCCGGACTAGCGGGGGATGAGCAGTTCTTC CASSYPGLAGDEQFF TRBD2 NA TRBJ2-1 15 TRBV6-2/TRBV6-3
TGTGCCACCAGCAGAGATCCGACAACAGGGACGGGAGGCTACACCTTC CATSRDPTTGTGGYTF NA NA TRBJ1-2 16 TRBV15
TGTGCCAGCAGCGTAGAGGTACAGGGAGGGACCGGGGAGCTGTTTTTT CASSVEVQGGTGELFF NA few TRBJ2-2 16 TRBV9
TGTGCCAGCAGCACAATCGGGGGACAGCCGAGCTCTGGAAACACCATATATTTT CASSTIGGQPSSGNTIYF TRBD1 few TRBJ1-3 18 TRBV7-9
TGTGCCACCAGCGCAGGGACAGCCATAGATACGCAGTATTTT CATSAGTAIDTQYF TRBD1 NA TRBJ2-3 14 TRBV24-1
TGTGCCAGCAGCCAGGAGGGTGGAGCGGGAGGAACAGATACGCAGTATTTT CASSQEGGAGGTDTQYF TRBD2 NA TRBJ2-3 17 TRBV3-1/TRBV3-2
TGTGCCAGCAGTCATACCCGGACTTTCTATGAGCAGTTCTTC CASSHTRTFYEQFF NA NA TRBJ2-1 14 TRBV6-2/TRBV6-3
TGTGCCAGCAGCGCGACTAGCGGGAGGCCGGAGACCCAGTACTTC CASSATSGRPETQYF TRBD2 NA TRBJ2-5 15 TRBV9
TGTGCCAGCAACAAACAAGACAGGGATCACACTGAAGCTTTCTTT CASNKQDRDHTEAFF TRBD1 NA TRBJ1-1 15 TRBV7-8
TGTGCCACCAGTGAACGATCCCAAGGTCCGGGAGGGAACTATGGCTACACCTTC CATSERSQGPGGNYGYTF NA once TRBJ1-2 18 TRBV24-1
TGTGCCAGCAGCATATACAGGGTCTCCTATAATTCACCCCTCCACTTT CASSIYRVSYNSPLHF NA NA TRBJ1-6 16 TRBV7-2
TGTGCCAGCAGCTTGCTACCCAGCACAGATACGCAGTATTTT CASSLLPSTDTQYF NA NA TRBJ2-3 14 TRBV11-2
TGTGCCAGCAGCCCACGCTTTAGCGGGGCCCATGAGCAGTTCTTC CASSPRFSGAHEQFF TRBD2 NA TRBJ2-1 15 TRBV7-2
TGTGCCAGCAGCTTAAAGGCAGGGGGGAACTATGGCTACACCTTC CASSLKAGGNYGYTF TRBD1 NA TRBJ1-2 15 TRBV11-2
TGCGCCAGCAGCCAAGATGGCAGGGTCAATGAGCAGTTCTTC CASSQDGRVNEQFF NA NA TRBJ2-1 14 TRBV4-3
TGTGCCAGCAGCGTAACAGGGGGCCTCAATCAGCCCCAGCATTTT CASSVTGGLNQPQHF TRBD1 NA TRBJ1-5 15 TRBV9
TGTGCCAGCAGCCCTGGGAGCGAGCAGTACTTC CASSPGSEQYF NA NA TRBJ2-7 11 TRBV7-2
TGTGCCAGCAGCCCCGGGACAGACAATCAGCCCCAGCATTTT CASSPGTDNQPQHF TRBD1 NA TRBJ1-5 14 TRBV7-9
TGTGCCAGTTCGGGAATTAATGAAAAACTGTTTTTT CASSGINEKLFF NA NA TRBJ1-4 12 TRBV6-8
TGTGCCAGCAGCTTTCCCCCTCGGAGGAGGGTGAAGAATTCACCCCTCCACTTT CASSFPPRRRVKNSPLHF NA NA TRBJ1-6 18 TRBV5-5
TGTGCCAGCAGCGCCAGGACAGGGAGGGAGACCCAGTACTTC CASSARTGRETQYF TRBD1 NA TRBJ2-5 14 TRBV5-8
TGTGCCAGCAGTTCGGGAGGTATCACAGATACGCAGTATTTT CASSSGGITDTQYF TRBD2 NA TRBJ2-3 14 TRBV6-5
TGTGCCAGCAAACCGACAGGGGGTCCGAACGAGCAGTACTTC CASKPTGGPNEQYF TRBD1 NA TRBJ2-7 14 TRBV6-5
TGTGCCAGCAGCTTAGGTGGTGGCCGCGGCAACACCGGGGAGCTGTTTTTT CASSLGGGRGNTGELFF NA once TRBJ2-2 17 TRBV7-2
TGTGCCAGCAGGTTAGGGACTAAGAAAACAGATACGCAGTATTTT CASRLGTKKTDTQYF TRBD2 NA TRBJ2-3 15 TRBV5-4
TGTGCCAGCAGTTTTAGCGGGAGAGGCCATGAGCAGTTCTTC CASSFSGRGHEQFF TRBD2 NA TRBJ2-1 14 TRBV6-2/TRBV6-3
TGTGCCAGCAGTCTGCTTCGACAGGGGTTTAATGAAAAACTGTTTTTT CASSLLRQGFNEKLFF TRBD1 NA TRBJ1-4 16 TRBV28
TGTGCCAGTAGTGGGGGGGCCTGGGGCTCCTACGAGCAGTACTTC CASSGGAWGSYEQYF NA NA TRBJ2-7 15 TRBV19
TGCGCCAGCAGCCCTCAGTCTAGCGGGAGCATCGAGCAGTACTTC CASSPQSSGSIEQYF TRBD2 NA TRBJ2-7 15 TRBV5-1
TGCAGTGCTAGTCAGGGTCCAGAGACCCAGTACTTC CSASQGPETQYF NA NA TRBJ2-5 12 TRBV20-1
TGTGCCAGCACCCGTTGGGAGGGGGTAAACACCGGGGAGCTGTTTTTT CASTRWEGVNTGELFF NA few TRBJ2-2 16 TRBV5-4
TGTGCCAGCAGCAGGACAGGGTTGGGCGGGGAGCTGTTTTTT CASSRTGLGGELFF TRBD1 NA TRBJ2-2 14 TRBV28
TGTGCCAGCAGTTTATCGGGGGGTCGGGCTTTCTTT CASSLSGGRAFF NA NA TRBJ1-1 12 TRBV28
TGTGCCAGTAGTATAAATGCTAACAATGAGCAGTTCTTC CASSINANNEQFF NA NA TRBJ2-1 13 TRBV19
TGTGCCATCAGTCAGGACAGCTCTAATGAAAAACTGTTTTTT CAISQDSSNEKLFF NA NA TRBJ1-4 14 TRBV10-3
TGTGCCAGCAGCTCAAACCGGGACACTGAAGCTTTCTTT CASSSNRDTEAFF NA NA TRBJ1-1 13 TRBV11-3